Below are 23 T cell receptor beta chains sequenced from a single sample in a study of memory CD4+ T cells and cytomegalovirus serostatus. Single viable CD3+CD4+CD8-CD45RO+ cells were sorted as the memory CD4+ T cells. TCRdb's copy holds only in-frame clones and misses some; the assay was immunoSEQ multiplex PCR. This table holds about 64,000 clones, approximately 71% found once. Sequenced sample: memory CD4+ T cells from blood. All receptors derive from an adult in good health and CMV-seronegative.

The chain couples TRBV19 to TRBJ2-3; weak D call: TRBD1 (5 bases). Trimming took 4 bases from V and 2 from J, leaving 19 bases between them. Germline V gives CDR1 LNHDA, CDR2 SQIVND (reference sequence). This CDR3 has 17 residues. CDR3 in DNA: TGTGCCAGTAGTACAAATATAGTAGGACACTACACAGATACGCAGTATTTT. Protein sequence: CASSTNIVGHYTDTQYF.

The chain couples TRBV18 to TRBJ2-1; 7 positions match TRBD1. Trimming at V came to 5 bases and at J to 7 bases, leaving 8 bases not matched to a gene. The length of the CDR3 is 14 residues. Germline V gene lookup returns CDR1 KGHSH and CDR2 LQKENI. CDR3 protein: CASSSSQGMNEQFF. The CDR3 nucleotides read TGTGCCAGCTCATCCTCACAGGGGATGAATGAGCAGTTCTTC.

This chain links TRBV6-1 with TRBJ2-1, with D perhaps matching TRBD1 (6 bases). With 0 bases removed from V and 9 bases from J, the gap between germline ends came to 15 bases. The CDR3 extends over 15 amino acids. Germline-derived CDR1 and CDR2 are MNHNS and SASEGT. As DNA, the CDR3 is TGTGCCAGCAGTGAAGCGCGACAGGTTGAGGGTGAGCAGTTCTTC. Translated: CASSEARQVEGEQFF.

CDR3 nucleotides: TGTGCCAGCAGTTTAAAGGACAGGGGAGGTTCTGGGGCCAACGTCCTGACTTTC. Translated: CASSLKDRGGSGANVLTF. This chain links TRBV27 with TRBJ2-6, with 9 nucleotides matching TRBD1. CDR1 MNHEY and CDR2 SMNVEV come from the germline V gene (reference sequence). The CDR3 sequence is 18 residues long. J lost 1 base, V lost 2 bases, and 6 bases had no gene match.

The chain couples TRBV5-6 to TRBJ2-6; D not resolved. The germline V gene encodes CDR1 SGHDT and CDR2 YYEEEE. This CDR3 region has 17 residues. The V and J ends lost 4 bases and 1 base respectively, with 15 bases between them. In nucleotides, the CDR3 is TGTGCCAGCAGCCGGATCCCTCAAAGGTCTGGGGCCAACGTCCTGACTTTC. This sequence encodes CASSRIPQRSGANVLTF. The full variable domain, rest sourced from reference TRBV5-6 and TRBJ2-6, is DAGVTQSPTHLIKTRGQQVTLRCSPKSGHDTVSWYQQALGQGPQFIFQYYEEEERQRGNFPDRFSGHQFPNYSSELNVNALLLGDSALYLCASSRIPQRSGANVLTFGAGSRLTVL.

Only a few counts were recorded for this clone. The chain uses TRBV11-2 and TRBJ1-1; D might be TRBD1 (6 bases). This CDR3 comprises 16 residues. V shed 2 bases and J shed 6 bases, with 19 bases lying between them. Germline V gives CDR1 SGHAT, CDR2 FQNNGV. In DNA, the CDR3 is TGTGCCAGCAGCTTATCTGCTTACAGGGATGTCTCTGAAGCTTTCTTT. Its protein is CASSLSAYRDVSEAFF.

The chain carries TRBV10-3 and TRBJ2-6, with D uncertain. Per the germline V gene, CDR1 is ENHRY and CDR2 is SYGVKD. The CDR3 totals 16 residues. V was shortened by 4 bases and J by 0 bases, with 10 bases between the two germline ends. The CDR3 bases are TGTGCCATCAGTGGGGCAGGAACCTCTGGGGCCAACGTCCTGACTTTC. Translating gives CAISGAGTSGANVLTF.

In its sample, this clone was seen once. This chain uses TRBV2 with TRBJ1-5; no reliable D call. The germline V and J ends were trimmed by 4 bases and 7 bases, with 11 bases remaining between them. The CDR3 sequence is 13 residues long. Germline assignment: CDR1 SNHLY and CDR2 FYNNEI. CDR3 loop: CASSVGYSQPQHF. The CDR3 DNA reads TGTGCCAGCAGTGTCGGGTACTCCCAGCCCCAGCATTTT.

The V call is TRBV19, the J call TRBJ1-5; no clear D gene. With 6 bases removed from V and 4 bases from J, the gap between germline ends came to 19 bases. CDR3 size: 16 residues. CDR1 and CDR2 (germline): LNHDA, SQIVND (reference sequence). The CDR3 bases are TGTGCCAGTAGAGTGGGGATACAACTTCTTAATCAGCCCCAGCATTTT. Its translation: CASRVGIQLLNQPQHF.

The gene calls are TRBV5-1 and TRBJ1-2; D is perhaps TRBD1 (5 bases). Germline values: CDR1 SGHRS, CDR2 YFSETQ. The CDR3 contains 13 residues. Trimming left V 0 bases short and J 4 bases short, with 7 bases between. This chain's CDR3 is CASSLERGYGYTF. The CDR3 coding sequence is TGCGCCAGCAGCTTGGAGAGGGGCTATGGCTACACCTTC. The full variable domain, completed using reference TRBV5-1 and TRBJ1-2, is KAGVTQTPRYLIKTRGQQVTLSCSPISGHRSVSWYQQTPGQGLQFLFEYFSETQRNKGNFPGRFSGRQFSNSRSEMNVSTLELGDSALYLCASSLERGYGYTFGSGTRLTVV.

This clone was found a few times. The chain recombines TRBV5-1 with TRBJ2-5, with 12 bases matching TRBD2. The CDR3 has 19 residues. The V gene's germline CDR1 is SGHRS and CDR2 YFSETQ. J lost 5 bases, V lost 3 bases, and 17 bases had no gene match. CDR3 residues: CASSSPASGGVYLRETQYF. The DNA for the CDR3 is TGCGCCAGCAGCTCCCCGGCTAGCGGGGGGGTTTATTTGAGGGAGACCCAGTACTTC.

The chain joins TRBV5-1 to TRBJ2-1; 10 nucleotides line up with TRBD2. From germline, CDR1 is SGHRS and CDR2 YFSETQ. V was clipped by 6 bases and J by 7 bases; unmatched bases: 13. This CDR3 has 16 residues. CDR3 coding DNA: TGCGCCAGCACCCCATTTGCCGGGACTAGCGCAAATGAGCAGTTCTTC. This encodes CASTPFAGTSANEQFF.

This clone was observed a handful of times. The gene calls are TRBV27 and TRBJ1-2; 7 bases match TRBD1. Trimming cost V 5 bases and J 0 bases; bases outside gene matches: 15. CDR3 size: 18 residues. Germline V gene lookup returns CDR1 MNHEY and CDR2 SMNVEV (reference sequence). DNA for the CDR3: TGTGCCAGCAGTCTCCGACAGGGCCGGGATCTGGCTAACTATGGCTACACCTTC. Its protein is CASSLRQGRDLANYGYTF.

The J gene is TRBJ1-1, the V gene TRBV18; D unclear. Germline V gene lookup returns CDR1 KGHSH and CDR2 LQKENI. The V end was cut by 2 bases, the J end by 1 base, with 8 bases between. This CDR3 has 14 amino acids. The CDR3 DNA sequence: TGTGCCAGCTCACCAAACTCCAAGAACACTGAAGCTTTCTTT. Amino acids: CASSPNSKNTEAFF.

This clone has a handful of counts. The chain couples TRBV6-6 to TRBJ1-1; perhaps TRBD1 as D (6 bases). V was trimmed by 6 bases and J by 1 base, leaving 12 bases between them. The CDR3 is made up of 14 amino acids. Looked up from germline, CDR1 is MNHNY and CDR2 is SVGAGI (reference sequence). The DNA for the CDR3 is TGTGCCAGCAGCCCAGGGACACAGAACACTGAAGCTTTCTTT. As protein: CASSPGTQNTEAFF.

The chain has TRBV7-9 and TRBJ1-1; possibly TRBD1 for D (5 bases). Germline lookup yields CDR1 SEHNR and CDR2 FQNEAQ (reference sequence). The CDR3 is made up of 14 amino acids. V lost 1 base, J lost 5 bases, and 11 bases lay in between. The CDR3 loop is CASSLVGVRTEAFF. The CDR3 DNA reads TGTGCCAGCAGCTTAGTGGGGGTGAGGACTGAAGCTTTCTTT.

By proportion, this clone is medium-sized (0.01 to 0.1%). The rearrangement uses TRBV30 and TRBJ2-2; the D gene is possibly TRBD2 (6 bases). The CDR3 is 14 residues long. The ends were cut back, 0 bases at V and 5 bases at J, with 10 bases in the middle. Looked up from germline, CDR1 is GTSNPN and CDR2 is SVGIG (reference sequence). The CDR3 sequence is CAWSVGGGTGELFF. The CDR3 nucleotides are TGTGCCTGGAGTGTCGGGGGAGGTACCGGGGAGCTGTTTTTT. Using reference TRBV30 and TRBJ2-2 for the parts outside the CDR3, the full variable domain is SQTIHQWPATLVQPVGSPLSLECTVEGTSNPNLYWYRQAAGRGLQLLFYSVGIGQISSEVPQNLSASRPQDRQFILSSKKLLLSDSGFYLCAWSVGGGTGELFFGEGSRLTVL.

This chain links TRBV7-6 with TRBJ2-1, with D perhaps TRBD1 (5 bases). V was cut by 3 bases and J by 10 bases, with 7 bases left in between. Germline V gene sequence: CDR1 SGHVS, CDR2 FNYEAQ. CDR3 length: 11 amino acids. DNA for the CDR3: TGTGCCAGCAGCTTCCGGACAGAGCAGTTCTTC. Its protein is CASSFRTEQFF.

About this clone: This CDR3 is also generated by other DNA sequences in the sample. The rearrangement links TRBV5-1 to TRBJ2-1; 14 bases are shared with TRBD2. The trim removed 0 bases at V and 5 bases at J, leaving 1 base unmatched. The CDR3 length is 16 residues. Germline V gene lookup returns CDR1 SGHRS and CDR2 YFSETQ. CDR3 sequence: CASSLGGLAGDNEQFF. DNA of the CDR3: TGCGCCAGCAGCTTGGGGGGACTAGCGGGAGACAATGAGCAGTTCTTC.

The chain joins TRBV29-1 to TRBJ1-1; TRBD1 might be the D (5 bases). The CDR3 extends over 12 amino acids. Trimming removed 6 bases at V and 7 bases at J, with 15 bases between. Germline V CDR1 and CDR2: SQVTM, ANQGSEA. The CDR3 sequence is CSVGQGGYEAFF. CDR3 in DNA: TGCAGCGTGGGCCAGGGCGGTTATGAAGCTTTCTTT.

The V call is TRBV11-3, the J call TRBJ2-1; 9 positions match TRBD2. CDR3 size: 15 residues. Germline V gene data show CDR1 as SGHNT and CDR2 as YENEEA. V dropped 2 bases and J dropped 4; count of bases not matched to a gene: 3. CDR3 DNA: TGTGCCAGCAGCTTATTCCTAGCGGGGTACAATGAGCAGTTCTTC. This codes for CASSLFLAGYNEQFF. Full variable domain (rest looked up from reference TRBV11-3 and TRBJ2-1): EAGVVQSPRYKIIEKKQPVAFWCNPISGHNTLYWYLQNLGQGPELLIRYENEEAVDDSQLPKDRFSAERLKGVDSTLKIQPAELGDSAVYLCASSLFLAGYNEQFFGPGTRLTVL.

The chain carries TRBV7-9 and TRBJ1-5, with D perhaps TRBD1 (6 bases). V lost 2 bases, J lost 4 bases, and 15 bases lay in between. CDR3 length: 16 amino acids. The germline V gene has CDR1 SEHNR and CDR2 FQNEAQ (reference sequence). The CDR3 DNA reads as TGTGCCAGCAGCTTAAGTCTCACAGGGCGAAATCAGCCCCAGCATTTT. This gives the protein CASSLSLTGRNQPQHF.

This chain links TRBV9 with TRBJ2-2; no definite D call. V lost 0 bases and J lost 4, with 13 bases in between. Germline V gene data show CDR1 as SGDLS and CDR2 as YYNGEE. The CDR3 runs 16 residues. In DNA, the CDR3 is TGTGCCAGCAGCGTAGACGCGCGATTGAGCACCGGGGAGCTGTTTTTT. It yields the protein CASSVDARLSTGELFF.